This T cell receptor (beta chain) was recovered during a study of T cell responses to AZD1222 COVID-19 vaccine. Sequencing was performed with immunoSEQ multiplex PCR; in TCRdb, only in-frame clones are kept and a portion is missing. Of approximately 150,000 clones in the sample, more than 85% were seen once. Study-wide results and caveats: Receipt of two AZD1222 doses was followed by a rise in Spike-specific TCR breadth and depth.

With respect to this clone: The antigen remains undetermined.

The receptor comes from an adult in good health. The source was peripheral blood, collected on day 0 of MenACWY control vaccination.

CDR3 sequence reads: CASSPGGGNQPQHF. CDR3 sequence (DNA): TGTGCCAGCAGCCCGGGAGGTGGAAATCAGCCCCAGCATTTT. The gene calls are TRBV7-6 and TRBJ1-5; no firm D call. The CDR3 extends over 14 amino acids. CDR1 SGHVS and CDR2 FNYEAQ come from the germline V gene. The V end lost 5 bases, the J end lost 4 bases, and 12 bases lay between the germline ends.